A selection of T cell receptor beta chains follows, all from one sample in a study of patients and donors after allogeneic stem cell transplantation. MiXCR, applied by TCRdb to the RT-PCR reads, yields one record per CDR3 protein. This table holds roughly 40,000 distinct CDR3 sequences, roughly 30% found once. The sample was blood, either unsorted or a sorted T cell fraction (not recorded which). All receptors derive from a human donor who was either an allogeneic HSCT recipient or a stem cell or donor lymphocyte infusion donor (not recorded which). It is not recorded whose cells these are; they may come from a transplant donor. CDR3s include the opening cysteine and the closing phenylalanine or tryptophan. The D gene is left open where the match is weak. Expanded clones get a size class; other rows say once, few or many, or leave the size out.

>TRBV7-3|TRBJ2-3|NA|many
CASTCLGTDTQYF
TGTGCCAGCACCTGCCTAGGGACAGATACGCAGTATTTT
>TRBV12-3/TRBV12-4|TRBJ1-2|NA|NA
CATRPGVGYTF
TGTGCCACCCGACCGGGAGTGGGCTACACCTTC
>TRBV6-5|TRBJ2-3|NA|few
CASSYFAGTADTQYF
TGTGCCAGCAGTTACTTTGCAGGGACTGCAGATACGCAGTATTTT
>TRBV15|TRBJ1-3|NA|few
CATSRPRREPDTIYF
TGTGCCACCAGCAGACCCCGACGGGAGCCGGACACCATATATTTT
>TRBV29-1|TRBJ2-7|NA|NA
CSVGVPVRNEQYF
TGCAGCGTTGGGGTTCCGGTGCGGAACGAGCAGTACTTC
>TRBV3-1|TRBJ1-5|TRBD1|NA
CASSLHRGPNQPQHF
TGTGCCAGCAGCCTCCACAGGGGACCCAATCAGCCCCAGCATTTT
>TRBV29-1|TRBJ1-1|NA|NA
CSVDGGAFF
TGCAGCGTTGACGGGGGAGCTTTCTTT
>TRBV21-1|TRBJ1-5|NA|few
CASSKVYQGDNQPQHF
TGTGCCAGCAGCAAAGTGTATCAGGGTGACAATCAGCCCCAGCATTTT
>TRBV5-1|TRBJ2-2|NA|NA
CASSLVPRREYTGELFF
TGCGCCAGCAGCTTGGTACCCCGACGGGAATACACCGGGGAGCTGTTTTTT
>TRBV21-1|TRBJ1-2|NA|few
CASSKEGSYGYTF
TGTGCCAGCAGCAAAGAGGGCAGCTATGGCTACACCTTC
>TRBV14|TRBJ1-4|NA|NA
CASSQIRQNEKLFF
TGTGCCAGCAGCCAAATCAGACAGAATGAAAAACTGTTTTTT
>TRBV30|TRBJ1-2|NA|few
CAWNPDSVYGYTF
TGTGCCTGGAACCCGGACAGCGTCTATGGCTACACCTTC
>TRBV29-1|TRBJ1-2|TRBD1|NA
CSVLDRGANYGYTF
TGCAGCGTGTTAGACAGGGGAGCTAACTATGGCTACACCTTC
>TRBV3-1|TRBJ2-5|NA|NA
CASSQESYQETQYF
TGTGCCAGCAGCCAAGAGTCTTACCAAGAGACCCAGTACTTC
>TRBV30|TRBJ2-3|TRBD2|once
CAWSTAGGLRSTDTQYF
TGTGCCTGGAGTACGGCGGGAGGGCTCCGAAGTACAGATACGCAGTATTTT
>TRBV7-2|TRBJ1-2|TRBD1|few
CASIPLTGTGYGYTF
TGTGCCAGCATCCCCCTGACAGGGACGGGGTATGGCTACACCTTC
>TRBV4-3|TRBJ1-1|NA|NA
CASSQEWRLRNTEAFF
TGCGCCAGCAGCCAAGAATGGAGGCTCAGGAACACTGAAGCTTTCTTT
>TRBV20-1|TRBJ2-1|TRBD2|NA
CSAPHGRVANEQFF
TGCAGTGCTCCGCACGGGAGGGTGGCGAATGAGCAGTTCTTC
>TRBV5-5|TRBJ1-5|NA|many
CASSLASGVSNQPQHF
TGTGCCAGCAGCTTGGCCTCAGGGGTTAGCAATCAGCCCCAGCATTTT
>TRBV28|TRBJ1-2|NA|few
CASHHRERNYGYTF
TGTGCCAGCCACCACAGGGAGAGGAACTATGGCTACACCTTC
>TRBV7-3|TRBJ2-1|TRBD2|NA
CASSLIAGGHNEQFF
TGTGCCAGCAGCTTAATCGCGGGAGGCCACAATGAGCAGTTCTTC
>TRBV15|TRBJ2-2|NA|NA
CATSRDTGPRYYTGELFF
TGTGCCACCAGCAGAGATACGGGACCTCGCTATTACACCGGGGAGCTGTTTTTT
>TRBV24-1|TRBJ2-3|TRBD1|NA
CATSPGQPTDTQYF
TGTGCCACCAGCCCGGGACAGCCCACAGATACGCAGTATTTT
>TRBV28|TRBJ1-5|NA|few
CASTRSNQPQHF
TGTGCCAGCACAAGGAGCAATCAGCCCCAGCATTTT
>TRBV28|TRBJ1-2|TRBD1|few
CASRPGQLSNYGYTF
TGTGCCAGCAGACCGGGACAGCTGTCTAACTATGGCTACACCTTC
>TRBV5-1|TRBJ1-1|NA|NA
CASSLQGRLTEAFF
TGCGCCAGCAGCTTGCAGGGGCGACTCACTGAAGCTTTCTTT
>TRBV4-3|TRBJ1-2|NA|once
CASSQDTRGFANYGYTF
TGCGCCAGCAGCCAAGATACGAGGGGGTTCGCTAACTATGGCTACACCTTC
>TRBV12-3/TRBV12-4|TRBJ2-1|TRBD2|few
CASRRLAASYNEQFF
TGTGCCAGCAGGAGACTAGCGGCCTCCTACAATGAGCAGTTCTTC
>TRBV20-1|TRBJ2-1|NA|few
CSARWVQQFF
TGCAGTGCTAGATGGGTGCAGCAGTTCTTC
>TRBV2|TRBJ2-2|NA|many
CASSSGELFF
TGTGCCAGCAGCTCCGGGGAGCTGTTTTTT
>TRBV20-1|TRBJ1-4|NA|few
CSAGAGTAEKLFF
TGCAGTGCGGGGGCAGGGACCGCTGAAAAACTGTTTTTT
>TRBV5-1|TRBJ1-2|NA|NA
CASSLVGQVYGYTF
TGCGCCAGCAGCTTGGTTGGTCAGGTTTATGGCTACACCTTC
>TRBV7-9|TRBJ1-5|NA|NA
CASSFKGGTGQPQHF
TGTGCCAGCAGCTTCAAAGGGGGGACTGGACAGCCCCAGCATTTT
>TRBV10-3|TRBJ1-5|NA|few
CAISGYSNQPQHF
TGTGCCATCAGTGGTTATAGCAATCAGCCCCAGCATTTT
>TRBV20-1|TRBJ2-7|TRBD2|NA
CSARLAGVRNEQYF
TGCAGTGCTAGACTAGCGGGAGTGCGGAACGAGCAGTACTTC
>TRBV5-4|TRBJ2-2|TRBD1|few
CASSVGQAATGELFF
TGTGCCAGCAGCGTTGGACAGGCGGCCACCGGGGAGCTGTTTTTT
>TRBV6-2/TRBV6-3|TRBJ1-5|NA|many
CASSYVAIYSNQPQHF
TGTGCCAGCAGTTACGTCGCCATTTATAGCAATCAGCCCCAGCATTTT
>TRBV5-1|TRBJ1-2|NA|few
CASSPGDSNYGYTF
TGCGCCAGCAGCCCAGGGGACTCCAACTATGGCTACACCTTC
>TRBV4-2|TRBJ1-5|NA|NA
CASSFSLRGGANQPQHF
TGTGCCAGCAGCTTCTCACTTAGAGGGGGGGCCAATCAGCCCCAGCATTTT
>TRBV4-2|TRBJ1-5|TRBD1|few
CASSQPDRGGANQPQHF
TGTGCCAGCAGCCAACCAGACAGGGGGGGGGCCAATCAGCCCCAGCATTTT